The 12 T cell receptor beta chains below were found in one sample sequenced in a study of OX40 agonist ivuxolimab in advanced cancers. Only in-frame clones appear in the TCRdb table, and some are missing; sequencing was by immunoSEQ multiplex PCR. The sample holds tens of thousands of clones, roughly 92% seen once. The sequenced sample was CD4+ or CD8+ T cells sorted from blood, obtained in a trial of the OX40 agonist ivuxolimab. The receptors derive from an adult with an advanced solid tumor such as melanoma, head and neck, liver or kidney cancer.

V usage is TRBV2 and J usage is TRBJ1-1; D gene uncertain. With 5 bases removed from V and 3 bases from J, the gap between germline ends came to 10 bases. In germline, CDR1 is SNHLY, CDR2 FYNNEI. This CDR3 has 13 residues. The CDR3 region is CASSSQEDTEAFF. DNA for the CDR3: TGTGCCAGCAGTTCTCAGGAGGACACTGAAGCTTTCTTT.

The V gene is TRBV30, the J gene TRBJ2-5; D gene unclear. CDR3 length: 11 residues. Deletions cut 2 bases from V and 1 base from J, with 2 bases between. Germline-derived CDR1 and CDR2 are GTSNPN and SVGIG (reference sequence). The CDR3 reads CAWSSQETQYF. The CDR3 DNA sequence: TGTGCCTGGAGTTCCCAAGAGACCCAGTACTTC.

CDR3 region: CASSPDWSQETQYF. The CDR3 nucleotides read TGTGCCAGCAGCCCCGACTGGTCCCAAGAGACCCAGTACTTC. The gene calls are TRBV5-4 and TRBJ2-5; D unresolved. The V end lost 4 bases, the J end lost 1 base, and 11 bases lay between the germline ends. This CDR3 spans 14 amino acids. The germline CDR1 and CDR2 sequences are SGHNT and YYREEE (reference sequence).

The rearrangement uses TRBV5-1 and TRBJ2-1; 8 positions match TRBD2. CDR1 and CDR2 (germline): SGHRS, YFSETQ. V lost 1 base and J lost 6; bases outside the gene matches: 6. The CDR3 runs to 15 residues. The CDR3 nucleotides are TGCGCCAGCAGCTTGACCGCCGGGACTAGCAATGAGCAGTTCTTC. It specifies CASSLTAGTSNEQFF.

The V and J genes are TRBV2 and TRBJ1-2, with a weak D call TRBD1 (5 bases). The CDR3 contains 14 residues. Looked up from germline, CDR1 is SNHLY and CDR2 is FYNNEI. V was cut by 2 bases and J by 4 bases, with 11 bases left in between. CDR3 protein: CASSERGASYGYTF. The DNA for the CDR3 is TGTGCCAGCAGTGAAAGAGGGGCAAGCTATGGCTACACCTTC.

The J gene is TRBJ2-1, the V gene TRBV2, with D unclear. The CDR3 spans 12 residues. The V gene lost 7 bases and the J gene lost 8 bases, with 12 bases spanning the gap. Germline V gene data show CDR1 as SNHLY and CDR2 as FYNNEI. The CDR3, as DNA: TGTGCCAGCAAGCTGGTTAGGGATGAGCAGTTCTTC. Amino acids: CASKLVRDEQFF.

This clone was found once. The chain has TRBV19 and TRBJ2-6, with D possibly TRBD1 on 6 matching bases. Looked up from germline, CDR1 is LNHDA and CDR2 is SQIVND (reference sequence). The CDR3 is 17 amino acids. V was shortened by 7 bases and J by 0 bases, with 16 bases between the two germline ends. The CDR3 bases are TGTGCCAGTACCATTAGGACAGCACGCTCTGGGGCCAACGTCCTGACTTTC. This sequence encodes CASTIRTARSGANVLTF.

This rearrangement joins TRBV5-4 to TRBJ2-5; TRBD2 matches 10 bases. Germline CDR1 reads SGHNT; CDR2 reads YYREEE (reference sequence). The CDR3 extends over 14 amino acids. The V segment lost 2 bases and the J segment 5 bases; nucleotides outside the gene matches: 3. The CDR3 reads CASSLAGGRETQYF. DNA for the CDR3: TGTGCCAGCAGCTTAGCGGGGGGGCGGGAGACCCAGTACTTC.

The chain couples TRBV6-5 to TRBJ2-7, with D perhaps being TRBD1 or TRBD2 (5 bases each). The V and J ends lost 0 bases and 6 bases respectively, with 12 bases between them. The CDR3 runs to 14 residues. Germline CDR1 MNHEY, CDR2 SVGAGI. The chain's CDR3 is CASSYSGLGTEQYF. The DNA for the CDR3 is TGTGCCAGCAGTTACTCAGGGTTGGGGACCGAGCAGTACTTC.

The CDR3 DNA reads as TGTGCCAGCAGTGAAGCGGTAACCGAGCAGTTCTTC. As protein: CASSEAVTEQFF. The rearrangement joins TRBV6-1 to TRBJ2-1; D is unresolved. The CDR3 extends over 12 amino acids. V was clipped by 0 bases and J by 10 bases, with 7 bases between them. Germline V lookup: CDR1 MNHNS, CDR2 SASEGT.

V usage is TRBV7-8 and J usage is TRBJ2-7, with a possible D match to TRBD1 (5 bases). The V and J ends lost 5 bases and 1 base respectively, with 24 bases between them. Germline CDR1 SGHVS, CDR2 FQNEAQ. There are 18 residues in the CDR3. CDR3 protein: CASSPDRPLTGASYEQYF. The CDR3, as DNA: TGTGCCAGCAGCCCTGATCGGCCGCTTACAGGCGCATCCTACGAGCAGTACTTC.

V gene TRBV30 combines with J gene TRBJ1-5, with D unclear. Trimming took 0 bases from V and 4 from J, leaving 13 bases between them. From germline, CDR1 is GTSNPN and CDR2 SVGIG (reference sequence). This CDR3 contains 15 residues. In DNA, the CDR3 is TGTGCCTGGAGTGTACGGGGTGGGATAAATCAGCCCCAGCATTTT. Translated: CAWSVRGGINQPQHF.